Below are 29 T cell receptor beta chains sequenced from a single sample in a study of CD8 T cells in ankylosing spondylitis. Each CDR3 protein gets one entry after TCRdb re-called the 5' RACE reads with MiXCR. The sample holds 150,000 to 200,000 distinct CDR3 sequences, approximately 16% seen once. The sample was blood, either unsorted or a sorted T cell fraction (not recorded which). These receptors were collected from a male donor with ankylosing spondylitis or in good health (not recorded which).

Details on this clonotype: It may be a read error: a sequence one base away is much more abundant. The rearrangement links TRBV4-2 to TRBJ2-5; 8 bases match TRBD1. The CDR3 length is 16 residues. After removal of 4 bases from V and 6 bases from J, the junction contained 13 bases not matched to a gene. Per germline, CDR1 LGHNA and CDR2 YNFKEQ. This CDR3 is CASSPDVGTGFKTQYF. The DNA for the CDR3 is TGTGCCAGCAGCCCAGACGTTGGGACAGGCTTTAAGACCCAGTACTTC.

The V gene is TRBV20-1, the J gene TRBJ1-1; 9 nucleotides agree with TRBD1. Germline V gene sequence: CDR1 DFQATT, CDR2 SNEGSKA (reference sequence). The trim removed 0 bases at V and 1 base at J, leaving 6 bases unmatched. There are 16 residues in the CDR3. The CDR3 sequence is CSARDRGTGTNTEAFF. The CDR3 nucleotides read TGCAGTGCTAGAGATCGAGGGACAGGGACGAACACTGAAGCTTTCTTT.

On this clonotype: This may stem from a read error, because a much larger clone lies one nucleotide away. The chain uses TRBV20-1 and TRBJ1-2; D gene ambiguous. The CDR3 contains 12 residues. With 1 base removed from V and 1 base from J, the gap between germline ends came to 4 bases. Germline lookup yields CDR1 DFQATT and CDR2 SNEGSKA (reference sequence). The CDR3 DNA sequence: TGCAGTGCTAGAGGGGGTAACTATGGCTACACCTTC. Amino acid sequence: CSARGGNYGYTF.

This clonotype is a singleton in its sample. The chain joins TRBV7-2 to TRBJ2-2, with a weak D call TRBD2 (6 bases). V was cut by 5 bases and J by 4 bases, with 17 bases left in between. This CDR3 is built from 16 residues. From germline, CDR1 is SGHTA and CDR2 FQGNSA. The CDR3 loop is CASSRGTSRLTGELFF. As DNA, the CDR3 is TGTGCCAGCAGCCGAGGTACTAGCAGACTCACCGGGGAGCTGTTTTTT. Based on the CDR3 plus reference TRBV7-2 and TRBJ2-2, the full variable domain is GAGVSQSPSNKVTEKGKDVELRCDPISGHTALYWYRQSLGQGLEFLIYFQGNSAPDKSGLPSDRFSAERTGGSVSTLTIQRTQQEDSAVYLCASSRGTSRLTGELFFGEGSRLTVL.

This clonotype was observed at least ten times. This rearrangement joins TRBV12-3 or TRBV12-4 to TRBJ2-5; D is uncertain. Deletions cut 3 bases from V and 3 bases from J, with 5 bases between. This CDR3 comprises 12 residues. This CDR3 is CASSFNEETQYF. Written as DNA, the CDR3 is TGTGCCAGCAGTTTTAACGAAGAGACCCAGTACTTC.

This clonotype was detected a few times. The chain joins TRBV7-9 to TRBJ1-3, with D unclear. Trimming took 4 bases from V and 3 from J, leaving 16 bases between them. CDR1 is SEHNR and CDR2 is FQNEAQ in the germline V gene (reference sequence). The CDR3 runs to 16 residues. The CDR3 loop reads CASSSPRTEGGNTIYF. The DNA for the CDR3 is TGTGCCAGCAGCTCCCCCCGGACTGAAGGTGGAAACACCATATATTTT.

This sequence joins TRBV11-3 and TRBJ2-1, with D perhaps TRBD1 (5 bases). V shed 4 bases and J shed 5 bases, with 12 bases lying between them. CDR1 and CDR2 from the germline V gene are SGHNT and YENEEA. This CDR3 is 14 amino acids long. The CDR3 loop reads CASSSRQGHNEQFF. CDR3 coding DNA: TGTGCCAGCAGCTCCCGCCAGGGCCACAATGAGCAGTTCTTC.

This clonotype was found many times. The J gene is TRBJ1-5, the V gene TRBV20-1; a possible D gene is TRBD1 (6 bases). V was pared by 2 bases and J by 7 bases, with 18 bases between. The germline CDR1 and CDR2 sequences are DFQATT and SNEGSKA (reference sequence). The length of the CDR3 is 15 residues. CDR3 DNA: TGCAGTGCTAGACCCCAAACAGGGAGTGGGCAGCCCCAGCATTTT. Protein product: CSARPQTGSGQPQHF.

In this sample, this clonotype turned up many times. The chain couples TRBV20-1 to TRBJ2-2, with D hard to call. V was cut by 1 base and J by 4 bases, with 7 bases left in between. The CDR3 consists of 13 residues. From germline, CDR1 is DFQATT and CDR2 SNEGSKA (reference sequence). The CDR3 DNA follows: TGCAGTGCTAGAGGACCGGGCACCGGGGAGCTGTTTTTT. The encoded protein is CSARGPGTGELFF.

This clonotype has more than one count but fewer than ten. This sequence joins TRBV2 and TRBJ2-5; a possible D gene is TRBD1 (5 bases). This CDR3 contains 14 residues. V was cut by 6 bases and J by 4 bases, with 15 bases left in between. Germline loops: CDR1 SNHLY, CDR2 FYNNEI. CDR3 amino acids: CASSGTGLAETQYF. In nucleotides, the CDR3 is TGTGCCAGCAGCGGCACAGGCCTCGCAGAGACCCAGTACTTC. The whole variable domain, remainder taken from reference TRBV2 and TRBJ2-5, is EPEVTQTPSHQVTQMGQEVILRCVPISNHLYFYWYRQILGQKVEFLVSFYNNEISEKSEIFDDQFSVERPDGSNFTLKIRSTKLEDSAMYFCASSGTGLAETQYFGPGTRLLVL.

This clonotype was found many times. The chain uses TRBV18 and TRBJ2-3, with 7 bases identical to TRBD2. CDR1 and CDR2 (germline): KGHSH, LQKENI. Unmatched junction bases numbered 4, after V lost 4 bases and J lost 0 bases. The CDR3 contains 15 residues. The CDR3 loop reads CASSRASGSTDTQYF. CDR3 DNA: TGTGCCAGCTCACGTGCTAGCGGTAGCACAGATACGCAGTATTTT.

There are a few counts of this clonotype. The gene calls are TRBV18 and TRBJ1-1; tentatively, D is TRBD1 (6 bases). The CDR3 loop spans 16 amino acids. The V and J ends lost 1 base and 1 base respectively, with 13 bases between them. CDR1 is KGHSH and CDR2 is LQKENI in the germline V gene. CDR3 loop: CASSPQSAGANTEAFF. CDR3 coding DNA: TGTGCCAGCTCACCACAGTCGGCAGGGGCGAACACTGAAGCTTTCTTT.

This clonotype was counted at least ten times. The chain links TRBV20-1 to TRBJ1-1, with 8 bases lining up with TRBD1. The CDR3 totals 14 residues. V trimming: 1 base; J trimming: 5 bases; junction bases outside the gene matches: 6. CDR1 and CDR2 from the germline V gene are DFQATT and SNEGSKA (reference sequence). The CDR3: CSARVLTGVTEAFF. CDR3 DNA sequence: TGCAGTGCTAGAGTCTTGACAGGGGTTACTGAAGCTTTCTTT.

As concerns this clonotype: Possible read error: a much larger clone is one base away. The chain links TRBV10-3 to TRBJ2-1, with TRBD2 matching over 7 bases. Germline V lookup: CDR1 ENHRY, CDR2 SYGVKD. CDR3 length equals 14 residues. The DNA of the CDR3 is TGTGCCATCAGTGAGTCGGGACTACACAATGAGCAGCTCTTC. It is translated as CAISESGLHNEQLF.

This clonotype was seen a handful of times. The gene calls are TRBV18 and TRBJ2-1; 10 bases align to TRBD2. The trim removed 3 bases at V and 1 base at J, leaving 3 bases unmatched. Germline values: CDR1 KGHSH, CDR2 LQKENI. This CDR3 is 16 amino acids long. The CDR3 DNA sequence: TGTGCCAGCTCACCCGGACTAGCGGTTTCCTACAATGAGCAGTTCTTC. Translation: CASSPGLAVSYNEQFF. Using reference TRBV18 and TRBJ2-1 for the parts outside the CDR3, the full variable domain is NAGVMQNPRHLVRRRGQEARLRCSPMKGHSHVYWYRQLPEEGLKFMVYLQKENIIDESGMPKERFSAEFPKEGPSILRIQQVVRGDSAAYFCASSPGLAVSYNEQFFGPGTRLTVL.

This clonotype was found a few times. The V call is TRBV5-1, the J call TRBJ1-1, with TRBD1 identical over 7 bases. Germline values: CDR1 SGHRS, CDR2 YFSETQ. The ends lost 7 bases at V and 3 bases at J; junction bases unmatched: 12. The CDR3 loop spans 15 amino acids. CDR3 coding DNA: TGCGCCAGCTACAAGGGAGACAGGGAGGACACTGAAGCTTTCTTT. Amino acids: CASYKGDREDTEAFF.

Written as DNA, the CDR3 is TGTGCCAGTACCGAGACAGGGGGCGCGAATGGCTACACCTTC. Protein product: CASTETGGANGYTF. V gene TRBV19 combines with J gene TRBJ1-2; 10 bases match TRBD1. The trim removed 7 bases at V and 6 bases at J, leaving 8 bases unmatched. Germline-derived CDR1 and CDR2 are LNHDA and SQIVND (reference sequence). The CDR3 has 14 amino acids.

This clonotype showed up many times. The chain uses TRBV6-5 and TRBJ2-4; D not certain. Germline lookup yields CDR1 MNHEY and CDR2 SVGAGI. This CDR3 contains 14 residues. V was trimmed by 4 bases and J by 9 bases, leaving 16 bases between them. The CDR3 loop reads CASSSPGSMAIQYF. Written as DNA, the CDR3 is TGTGCCAGCAGTTCCCCCGGGTCTATGGCCATTCAGTACTTC.

This clonotype appeared many times. The rearrangement links TRBV20-1 to TRBJ2-1; no clear D gene. This CDR3 is 16 amino acids long. Per germline, CDR1 DFQATT and CDR2 SNEGSKA (reference sequence). V was shortened by 5 bases and J by 2 bases, with 19 bases between the two germline ends. CDR3 sequence reads: CSALPSIRTTYNEQFF. CDR3 nucleotides: TGCAGTGCTCTCCCCAGTATCCGAACAACCTACAATGAGCAGTTCTTC.

This clonotype was counted many times. CDR3 coding DNA: TGCGCCAGCAGCTCTGGACTAGCGGGGGAGCTGTTTTTT. Its translation is CASSSGLAGELFF. The chain couples TRBV5-1 to TRBJ2-2; 9 positions match TRBD2. This CDR3 region has 13 residues. Germline trimming cut 3 bases from V and 8 bases from J; bases unmatched to any gene: 2. Germline loops: CDR1 SGHRS, CDR2 YFSETQ. The whole variable domain, filled in from reference TRBV5-1 and TRBJ2-2, reads KAGVTQTPRYLIKTRGQQVTLSCSPISGHRSVSWYQQTPGQGLQFLFEYFSETQRNKGNFPGRFSGRQFSNSRSEMNVSTLELGDSALYLCASSSGLAGELFFGEGSRLTVL.

The chain has TRBV5-6 and TRBJ1-4; D ambiguous. Trimming shortened V by 2 bases and J by 0 bases, and 5 bases separated the two germline ends. Germline V gene sequence: CDR1 SGHDT, CDR2 YYEEEE. This CDR3 spans 14 amino acids. This CDR3 reads CASSFGTTNEKLFF. The DNA for the CDR3 is TGTGCCAGCAGCTTTGGAACAACTAATGAAAAACTGTTTTTT.

Ten or more counts support this clonotype. The CDR3 reads CSARDSQASNTGELFF. CDR3 coding DNA: TGCAGTGCTAGAGATTCCCAGGCATCGAACACCGGGGAGCTGTTTTTT. The genes are TRBV20-1 and TRBJ2-2; D not resolved. The V and J ends lost 0 bases and 0 bases respectively, with 11 bases between them. Germline V gives CDR1 DFQATT, CDR2 SNEGSKA (reference sequence). The CDR3 spans 16 residues.

This clonotype was observed at least ten times. The chain has TRBV5-1 and TRBJ1-2; a weak D match, TRBD1 (5 bases). The CDR3 runs 13 residues. V was shortened by 1 base and J by 5 bases, with 9 bases between the two germline ends. Germline lookup yields CDR1 SGHRS and CDR2 YFSETQ. The CDR3 DNA reads as TGCGCCAGCAGCTTGAGGACAAATTATGGCTACACCTTC. Translating gives CASSLRTNYGYTF. Full variable domain (rest looked up from reference TRBV5-1 and TRBJ1-2): KAGVTQTPRYLIKTRGQQVTLSCSPISGHRSVSWYQQTPGQGLQFLFEYFSETQRNKGNFPGRFSGRQFSNSRSEMNVSTLELGDSALYLCASSLRTNYGYTFGSGTRLTVV.

In its sample, this clonotype was seen many times. V and J are TRBV13 and TRBJ1-4; D unresolved. CDR1 is PRHDT and CDR2 is FYEKMQ in the germline V gene (reference sequence). This CDR3 is built from 12 residues. Trimming removed 1 base at V and 8 bases at J, with 5 bases between. The CDR3 sequence is CASSLVGEKLFF. Here the CDR3 DNA reads TGTGCCAGCAGCTTAGTGGGAGAAAAACTGTTTTTT. The entire variable domain, with the rest obtained from reference TRBV13 and TRBJ1-4, is as follows: AAGVIQSPRHLIKEKRETATLKCYPIPRHDTVYWYQQGPGQDPQFLISFYEKMQSDKGSIPDRFSAQQFSDYHSELNMSSLELGDSALYFCASSLVGEKLFFGSGTQLSVL.

This clonotype came up many times. This chain links TRBV20-1 with TRBJ1-4, with 7 positions matching TRBD1. The CDR3 has 14 amino acids. Germline loops: CDR1 DFQATT, CDR2 SNEGSKA (reference sequence). The J segment lost 2 bases and the V segment lost 2 bases, leaving 2 bases of the junction unmatched. CDR3 DNA: TGCAGTGCTAGACAGGGGGTTACTAATGAAAAACTGTTTTTT. It codes for CSARQGVTNEKLFF.

To note about this clonotype: Since a much larger clone is just one base distant, this may be a read error. The genes are TRBV9 and TRBJ2-3, with TRBD2 matching over 7 bases. The CDR3 covers 17 residues. Per germline, CDR1 SGDLS and CDR2 YYNGEE. This chain's CDR3 is CVSSAFGSGWSTDTQYF. Here the CDR3 DNA reads TGTGTCAGCAGCGCCTTTGGTAGCGGGTGGAGCACAGATACGCAGTATTTT.

This clonotype was seen more than once but under ten times. The V gene is TRBV5-5, the J gene TRBJ1-2; no clear D gene. CDR1 and CDR2 from the germline V gene are SGHKS and YYEKEE (reference sequence). This CDR3 comprises 14 residues. V was cut by 0 bases and J by 7 bases, with 13 bases left in between. The CDR3, as DNA: TGTGCCAGCAGCTTGGGTGAGGATATCTCTGGCTACACCTTC. Its protein is CASSLGEDISGYTF.

The J gene is TRBJ2-7, the V gene TRBV28, with 10 bases identical to TRBD2. Germline V gene data show CDR1 as MDHEN and CDR2 as SYDVKM. The CDR3 length is 15 residues. V gave up 3 bases and J gave up 7 bases; unmatched junction bases: 9. In DNA form, the CDR3 reads TGTGCCAGCAGTTTGTCTAGCGGGAGTCGTCGGGAGCAGTACTTC. Amino acids: CASSLSSGSRREQYF.

This clonotype was picked up a small number of times. The genes are TRBV5-1 and TRBJ2-1, with 9 bases matching TRBD2. Trimming cost V 3 bases and J 4 bases; bases outside gene matches: 5. Germline loops: CDR1 SGHRS, CDR2 YFSETQ. CDR3 length equals 15 residues. This CDR3 is CASSSSSGAYNEQFF. CDR3 nucleotide sequence: TGCGCCAGCAGCTCCTCTAGCGGGGCTTACAATGAGCAGTTCTTC.